This T cell receptor beta chain was captured by sequencing in a study of OX40 agonist ivuxolimab in advanced cancers. Study background: Patients got intravenous ivuxolimab at 0.01 to 10 mg/kg every 2 weeks. Three individuals attained partial responses, comprising one hepatocellular carcinoma case and two cutaneous melanoma cases. Patients were over 65% male with ages roughly 20 to 90, mean approximately 62. Study results and limitations: The specificity for antigen of the expanded peripheral T cells was not determined.

Germline assignment: CDR1 LNHDA and CDR2 SQIVND (reference sequence). V lost 4 bases, J lost 1 base, and 6 bases stayed unmatched. CDR3 size: 16 residues. For this clone: Its target is not known.

TCRdb keeps only in-frame clones here, not all; method: immunoSEQ multiplex PCR. The table records fewer than 20,000 clones, 70% to 90% of them present only once. This rearrangement joins TRBV19 to TRBJ2-3; 9 bases are shared with TRBD2. The sample was CD4+ or CD8+ T cells sorted from blood, taken in a trial of the OX40 agonist ivuxolimab. The receptor comes from an adult with an advanced solid tumor such as melanoma, head and neck, liver or kidney cancer. The CDR3 is CASSKIAGAGTDTQYF. The CDR3 coding sequence is TGTGCCAGTAGTAAAATAGCGGGAGCGGGCACAGATACGCAGTATTTT. The full variable domain, completed using reference TRBV19 and TRBJ2-3, is DGGITQSPKYLFRKEGQNVTLSCEQNLNHDAMYWYRQDPGQGLRLIYYSQIVNDFQKGDIAEGYSVSREKKESFPLTVTSAQKNPTAFYLCASSKIAGAGTDTQYFGPGTRLTVL.